Sequencing of this TCR beta chain was carried out in a study of neurological immune-mediated disorders. In this sample, this clonotype turned up many times. No antigen is known for it. Regarding the study as a whole: Patients with HTLV-1-associated myelopathy had the highest level of TCR clonal expansion, whereas patients with multiple sclerosis had the lowest level, falling beneath the level found in healthy controls.

Sample time point: longitudinal time-point 3. V lost 3 bases to trimming and J lost 5 bases; unmatched junction nucleotides: 8. Germline assignment: CDR1 DFQATT and CDR2 SNEGSKA (reference sequence). The CDR3 consists of 14 residues. cDNA synthesis was performed by 5'RACE with 10-nucleotide random UMIs. MiXCR, applied by TCRdb to the 5' RACE reads, yields one record per CDR3 protein. Found here are 85,000 to 110,000 distinct CDR3 sequences, 10% to 12% of them singletons; the top ten hold around 3.1%. The sequencing sample was made of PBMCs. The TCR comes from a female donor with HTLV-1-associated myelopathy (HAM/TSP). The chain has TRBV20-1 and TRBJ2-3; 7 bases are a match to TRBD2. CDR3: CSARKRGYVDTQYF. CDR3 in DNA: TGCAGTGCTAGGAAGCGGGGATACGTAGATACGCAGTATTTT.